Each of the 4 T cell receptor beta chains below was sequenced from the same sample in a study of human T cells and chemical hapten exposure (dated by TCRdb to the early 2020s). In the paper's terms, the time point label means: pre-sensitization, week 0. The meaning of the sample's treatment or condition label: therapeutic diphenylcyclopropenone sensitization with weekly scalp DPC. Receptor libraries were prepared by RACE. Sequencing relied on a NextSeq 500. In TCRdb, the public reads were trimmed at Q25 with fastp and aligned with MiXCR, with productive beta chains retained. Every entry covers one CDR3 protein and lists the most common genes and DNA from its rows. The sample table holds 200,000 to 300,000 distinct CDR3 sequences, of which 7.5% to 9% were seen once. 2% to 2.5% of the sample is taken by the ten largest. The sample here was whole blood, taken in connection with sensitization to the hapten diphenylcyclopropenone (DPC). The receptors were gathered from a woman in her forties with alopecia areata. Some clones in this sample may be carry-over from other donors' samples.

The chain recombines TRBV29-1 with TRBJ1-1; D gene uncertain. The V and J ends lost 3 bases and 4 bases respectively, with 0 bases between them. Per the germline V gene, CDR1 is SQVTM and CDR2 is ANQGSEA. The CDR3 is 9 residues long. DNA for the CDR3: TGCAGCGTTGACACTGAAGCTTTCTTT. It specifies CSVDTEAFF. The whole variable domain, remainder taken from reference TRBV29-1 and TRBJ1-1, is SAVISQKPSRDICQRGTSLTIQCQVDSQVTMMFWYRQQPGQSLTLIATANQGSEATYESGFVIDKFPISRPNLTFSTLTVSNMSPEDSSIYLCSVDTEAFFGQGTRLTVV.

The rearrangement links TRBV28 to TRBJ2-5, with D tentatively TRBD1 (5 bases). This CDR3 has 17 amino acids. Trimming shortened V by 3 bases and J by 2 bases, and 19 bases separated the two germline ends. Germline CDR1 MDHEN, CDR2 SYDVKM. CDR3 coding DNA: TGTGCCAGCAGTTTCGGCCAAGGAAGGACATCTCAAGAGACCCAGTACTTC. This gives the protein CASSFGQGRTSQETQYF.

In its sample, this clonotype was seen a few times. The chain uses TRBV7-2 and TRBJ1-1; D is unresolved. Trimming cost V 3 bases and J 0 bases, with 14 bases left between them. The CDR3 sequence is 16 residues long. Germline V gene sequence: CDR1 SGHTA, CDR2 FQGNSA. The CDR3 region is CASSLRRARVNTEAFF. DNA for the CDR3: TGTGCCAGCAGCTTGCGACGGGCGCGAGTGAACACTGAAGCTTTCTTT.

The CDR3: CSVVKGDNEQFF. CDR3 coding DNA: TGCAGCGTTGTAAAAGGCGACAATGAGCAGTTCTTC. J is TRBJ2-1 and V is TRBV29-1; D is ambiguous. CDR1 SQVTM and CDR2 ANQGSEA come from the germline V gene. V lost 4 bases, J lost 5 bases, and 9 bases lay in between. The CDR3 length is 12 residues.